This TCR beta chain was obtained from a study of cytotoxic CD8 clonotypes in ibrutinib-treated CLL. TCRdb keeps only in-frame clones here, not all; method: immunoSEQ multiplex PCR. The profile shows under 300,000 clones, 60% to 80% of them singletons. CDR3 length equals 12 residues. V lost 4 bases to trimming and J lost 5 bases, with 8 bases between them. CDR1 is SGHVS and CDR2 is FNYEAQ in the germline V gene. This chain joins TRBV7-6 and TRBJ1-2; the D gene is possibly TRBD1 (5 bases). The sequence derives from a human donor with chronic lymphocytic leukemia. Material: PBMCs, obtained at disease progression, from a patient treated with ibrutinib. The CDR3 nucleotides read TGTGCCAGCAGCTCACCAGGGTATGGCTACACCTTC. It yields the protein CASSSPGYGYTF.